These 23 T cell receptor beta chains came from one sample sequenced in a study of T cell repertoires in cytomegalovirus infection. TCRdb itself ran the reads through MiXCR, one entry per CDR3 protein. The sample includes 350,000 to 550,000 distinct CDR3 sequences, 31% of them seen just once. The sample comprised PBMCs. All receptors come from a human donor in good health (CMV status not recorded). Some clones in this sample may be carry-over from other donors' samples.

With respect to this clonotype: A clone one base away is much larger, so this may be a read error. J is TRBJ1-5 and V is TRBV5-8; tentatively, D is TRBD1 (6 bases). The V end lost 6 bases, the J end lost 7 bases, and 20 bases lay between the germline ends. CDR1 is SGHTS, CDR2 YDEGEE, per germline. The CDR3 consists of 15 residues. In DNA form, the CDR3 reads TGTGCCAGCACTACCTATGAGGGGGGATGGCAGCCCCAGCATTTT. Amino acids: CASTTYEGGWQPQHF.

Comments on this clonotype: With a much larger clone just one base away, this may be a read error. The chain carries TRBV7-2 and TRBJ2-7; D is uncertain. Germline CDR1 is SGHTA and CDR2 is FQGNSA. The CDR3 sequence is 13 residues long. As DNA, the CDR3 is TGTGCCAGCCATCAGGACGGATCCTACGAGCCGTACTTC. Residues: CASHQDGSYEPYF.

The sample holds many counts of this clonotype. The rearrangement links TRBV19 to TRBJ2-6; TRBD2 is a possible D gene (6 bases). Trimming shortened V by 7 bases and J by 2 bases, and 12 bases separated the two germline ends. The CDR3 is 15 amino acids. Germline CDR1 is LNHDA and CDR2 is SQIVND (reference sequence). The CDR3 region is CASNRGGPGANVLTF. The CDR3 coding sequence is TGTGCCAGTAATCGGGGAGGCCCTGGGGCCAACGTCCTGACTTTC.

The chain couples TRBV11-2 to TRBJ2-2; 11 bases are shared with TRBD2. The trim removed 4 bases at V and 3 bases at J, leaving 4 bases unmatched. From germline, CDR1 is SGHAT and CDR2 FQNNGV. The length of the CDR3 is 16 residues. CDR3 bases: TGTGCCAGCAGCTCCTCTAGCGGGGGGTACACCGGGGAGCTGTTTTTT. It translates to CASSSSSGGYTGELFF. The variable domain in full, completed from reference TRBV11-2 and TRBJ2-2, reads EAGVAQSPRYKIIEKRQSVAFWCNPISGHATLYWYQQILGQGPKLLIQFQNNGVVDDSQLPKDRFSAERLKGVDSTLKIQPAKLEDSAVYLCASSSSSGGYTGELFFGEGSRLTVL.

This clonotype was seen a handful of times. The chain has TRBV20-1 and TRBJ1-1, with D uncertain. This CDR3 is built from 14 residues. Germline CDR1 and CDR2: DFQATT and SNEGSKA (reference sequence). V was pared by 8 bases and J by 1 base, with 17 bases between. The CDR3, as DNA: TGCAGTAGGACCCTAGGGAGCCGGAACACTGAAGCTTTCTTT. As protein: CSRTLGSRNTEAFF.

Concerning this clonotype: Germline is not matched at one junction end, which may reflect a read error. V usage is TRBV7-2 and J usage is TRBJ2-7; perhaps TRBD1 as D (6 bases). Germline V CDR1 and CDR2: SGHTA, FQGNSA. This CDR3 region has 15 residues. The CDR3 bases are TGTGTCAGCAGCCCCATTACAGGGAAGGTGTACGAGCAGTACTTC. Protein: CVSSPITGKVYEQYF.

This clonotype was picked up a small number of times. The chain recombines TRBV7-2 with TRBJ1-6; 9 bases match TRBD1. The J segment lost 8 bases and the V segment lost 2 bases, leaving 4 bases of the junction unmatched. The CDR3 covers 15 residues. Germline values: CDR1 SGHTA, CDR2 FQGNSA. CDR3 nucleotides: TGTGCCAGCAGCTTAAGACAGGGGGATTATTCACCCCTCCACTTT. It translates to CASSLRQGDYSPLHF.

This clonotype has more than one count but fewer than ten. V is TRBV28 and J is TRBJ1-1; no reliable D call. The V gene's germline CDR1 is MDHEN and CDR2 SYDVKM. V shed 1 base and J shed 0 bases, with 6 bases lying between them. CDR3 size: 14 residues. This CDR3 is CASSLLGLNTEAFF. DNA of the CDR3: TGTGCCAGCAGTTTATTGGGGTTGAACACTGAAGCTTTCTTT.

The chain recombines TRBV19 with TRBJ1-5, with D possibly TRBD1 on 5 matching bases. The V gene lost 2 bases and the J gene lost 2 bases, with 10 bases spanning the gap. The germline CDR1 and CDR2 sequences are LNHDA and SQIVND (reference sequence). The CDR3 length is 15 residues. DNA for the CDR3: TGTGCCAGTAGTATAATCGGGGGTGGCAATCAGCCCCAGCATTTT. As protein: CASSIIGGGNQPQHF.

The chain links TRBV7-2 to TRBJ1-1; D ambiguous. The V and J ends lost 1 base and 0 bases respectively, with 9 bases between them. Germline V lookup: CDR1 SGHTA, CDR2 FQGNSA. This CDR3 has 15 residues. CDR3 region: CASSLVRLLNTEAFF. The CDR3 DNA reads as TGTGCCAGCAGCTTAGTTCGACTCCTGAACACTGAAGCTTTCTTT.

The rearrangement joins TRBV7-8 to TRBJ1-4; D is possibly TRBD1 (5 bases). The CDR3 length is 15 residues. V dropped 5 bases and J dropped 6 bases, with 16 bases sitting between them. In germline, CDR1 is SGHVS, CDR2 FQNEAQ. CDR3 nucleotide sequence: TGTGCCAGCAGCCCCAAGGGGCGCGAGGATGAAAAACTGTTTTTT. This translates into CASSPKGREDEKLFF.

This clonotype occurred a few times. V usage is TRBV11-3 and J usage is TRBJ2-3, with TRBD2 matching 8 bases. V dropped 0 bases and J dropped 2; count of bases not matched to a gene: 1. This CDR3 comprises 15 residues. Germline CDR1 SGHNT, CDR2 YENEEA. The chain's CDR3 is CASSLERGATDTQYF. DNA for the CDR3: TGTGCCAGCAGCTTAGAGCGGGGGGCCACAGATACGCAGTATTTT.

This sequence joins TRBV2 and TRBJ2-1; no reliable D call. From germline, CDR1 is SNHLY and CDR2 FYNNEI. The CDR3 contains 14 residues. V lost 1 base and J 2 bases, leaving 6 bases between the germline ends. The CDR3 reads CASSEETTYNEQFF. The CDR3 DNA follows: TGTGCCAGCAGTGAAGAAACAACCTACAATGAGCAGTTCTTC.

This clonotype occurred a few times. The chain joins TRBV4-3 to TRBJ2-7; TRBD2 agrees at 8 bases. Losses at the gene ends were 1 base for V and 2 bases for J; bases not matched to a gene: 7. The CDR3 length is 16 residues. Germline assignment: CDR1 LGHNA and CDR2 YSLEER. The CDR3 loop reads CASSQGVGGGTYEQYF. CDR3 nucleotides: TGCGCCAGCAGCCAAGGGGTCGGGGGGGGAACCTACGAGCAGTACTTC.

J is TRBJ2-7 and V is TRBV6-6, with D possibly TRBD1 on 5 matching bases. CDR1 and CDR2 from the germline V gene are MNHNY and SVGAGI (reference sequence). The CDR3 is 15 residues long. With 4 bases removed from V and 2 bases from J, the gap between germline ends came to 15 bases. The CDR3 loop is CASSSPDILAYEQYF. For the CDR3, the DNA is TGTGCCAGCAGTTCCCCGGACATCCTTGCCTACGAGCAGTACTTC.

On this clonotype: This may come from a read error, since a much larger clone is one base off. This chain links TRBV28 with TRBJ1-1, with D tentatively TRBD1 (5 bases). The CDR3 runs to 13 residues. Germline V gene lookup returns CDR1 MDHEN and CDR2 SYDVKM. CDR3 bases: TGTGCCAGCAGTTTGAGGGGATGGACTGAAGCTTTATTT. The encoded protein is CASSLRGWTEALF.

The sample holds many counts of this clonotype. This rearrangement joins TRBV27 to TRBJ1-5, with D unresolved. Germline V lookup: CDR1 MNHEY, CDR2 SMNVEV (reference sequence). The V end was cut by 2 bases, the J end by 10 bases, with 12 bases between. This CDR3 spans 13 amino acids. The CDR3 spells CASSLSQENPQHF. The CDR3 DNA is TGTGCCAGCAGTTTAAGCCAGGAGAATCCCCAGCATTTT.

The rearrangement joins TRBV11-2 to TRBJ2-5; the D gene is possibly TRBD2 (5 bases). In germline, CDR1 is SGHAT, CDR2 FQNNGV. CDR3 length: 15 residues. The ends were cut back, 4 bases at V and 0 bases at J, with 12 bases in the middle. The CDR3 protein is CASSSPGRYQETQYF. Here the CDR3 DNA reads TGTGCCAGCAGCTCCCCGGGGAGATACCAAGAGACCCAGTACTTC.

This clonotype was observed a handful of times. CDR3 nucleotide sequence: TGTGCCAGCAGTTATCTGGCGGGGGAAGTAGAAGATACGCAGTATTTT. Translating it yields CASSYLAGEVEDTQYF. The J gene is TRBJ2-3, the V gene TRBV6-2 or TRBV6-3, with 7 positions matching TRBD2. The V segment lost 3 bases and the J segment 5 bases; nucleotides outside the gene matches: 11. There are 16 residues in the CDR3. CDR1 is MNHEY, CDR2 SVGEGT, per germline.

This chain links TRBV12-3 or TRBV12-4 with TRBJ1-1; 8 nucleotides align to TRBD1. The CDR3 loop spans 14 amino acids. The V and J ends lost 8 bases and 1 base, in that order; junction bases with no gene match: 6. The CDR3 here is CASPQGQGNTEAFF. The DNA of the CDR3 is TGTGCCAGCCCTCAAGGACAGGGGAACACTGAAGCTTTCTTT.

In its sample, this clonotype was seen a few times. The rearrangement links TRBV10-2 to TRBJ2-7, with D maybe TRBD2 (6 bases). Germline values: CDR1 WSHSY, CDR2 SAAADI. The CDR3 contains 12 residues. Deletions cut 1 base from V and 7 bases from J, with 8 bases between. DNA for the CDR3: TGCGCCAGCAGTGAGTTTCGGGGGGAGCAGTACTTC. This sequence encodes CASSEFRGEQYF.

Only a few counts were recorded for this clonotype. This chain connects TRBV19 to TRBJ1-6, with TRBD1 matching 9 bases. V was pared by 7 bases and J by 7 bases, with 8 bases of the junction left unmatched. The CDR3 is 15 residues long. Germline V gene data show CDR1 as LNHDA and CDR2 as SQIVND (reference sequence). In DNA, the CDR3 is TGTGCCAGTACTACGTCGGACAGGGGAAATTCACCCCTCCACTTT. It yields the protein CASTTSDRGNSPLHF. Based on the CDR3 plus reference TRBV19 and TRBJ1-6, the full variable domain is DGGITQSPKYLFRKEGQNVTLSCEQNLNHDAMYWYRQDPGQGLRLIYYSQIVNDFQKGDIAEGYSVSREKKESFPLTVTSAQKNPTAFYLCASTTSDRGNSPLHFGNGTRLTVT.

This clonotype was counted only a few times. CDR3 sequence: CSARVLAGPTTDTQYF. As DNA, the CDR3 is TGCAGTGCTAGAGTACTAGCGGGTCCCACCACAGATACGCAGTATTTT. The rearrangement links TRBV20-1 to TRBJ2-3, with TRBD2 matching over 9 bases. The germline V gene encodes CDR1 DFQATT and CDR2 SNEGSKA (reference sequence). This CDR3 has 16 residues. V dropped 1 base and J dropped 2; count of bases not matched to a gene: 7.